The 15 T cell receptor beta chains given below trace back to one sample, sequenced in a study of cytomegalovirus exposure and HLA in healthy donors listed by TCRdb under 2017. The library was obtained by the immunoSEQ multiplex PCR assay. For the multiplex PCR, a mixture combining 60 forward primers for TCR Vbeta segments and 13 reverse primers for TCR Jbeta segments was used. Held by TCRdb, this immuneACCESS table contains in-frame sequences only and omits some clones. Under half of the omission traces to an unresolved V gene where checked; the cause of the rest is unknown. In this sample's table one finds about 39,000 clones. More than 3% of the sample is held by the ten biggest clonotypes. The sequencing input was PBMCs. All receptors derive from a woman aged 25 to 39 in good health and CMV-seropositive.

The CDR3 bases are TGTGCCATCAGTGAGTCAGCAGGGGGGCAACCCTACGAGCAGTACTTC. It yields the protein CAISESAGGQPYEQYF. This chain joins TRBV10-3 and TRBJ2-7, with D perhaps TRBD1 (7 bases). Per the germline V gene, CDR1 is ENHRY and CDR2 is SYGVKD. Trimming pared 0 bases from V and 2 bases from J, leaving 14 bases between. This CDR3 is built from 16 residues.

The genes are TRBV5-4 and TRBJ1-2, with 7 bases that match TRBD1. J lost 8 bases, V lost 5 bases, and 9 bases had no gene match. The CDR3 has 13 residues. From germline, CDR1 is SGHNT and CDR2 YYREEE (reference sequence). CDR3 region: CASRHETGVGYTF. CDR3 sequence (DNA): TGTGCCAGCAGGCACGAAACAGGGGTGGGCTACACCTTC.

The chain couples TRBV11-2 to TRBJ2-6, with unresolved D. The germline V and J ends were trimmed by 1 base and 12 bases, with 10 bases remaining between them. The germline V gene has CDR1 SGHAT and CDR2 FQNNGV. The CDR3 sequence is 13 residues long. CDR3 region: CASSLVGQVVLTF. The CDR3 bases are TGTGCCAGCAGCTTAGTTGGTCAGGTCGTCCTGACTTTC.

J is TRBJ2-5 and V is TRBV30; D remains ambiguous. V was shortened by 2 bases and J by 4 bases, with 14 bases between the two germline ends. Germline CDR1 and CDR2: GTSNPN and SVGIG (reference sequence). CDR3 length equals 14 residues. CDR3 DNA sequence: TGTGCCTGGAGTTCGGGTCGGATTATAGAGACCCAGTACTTC. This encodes CAWSSGRIIETQYF.

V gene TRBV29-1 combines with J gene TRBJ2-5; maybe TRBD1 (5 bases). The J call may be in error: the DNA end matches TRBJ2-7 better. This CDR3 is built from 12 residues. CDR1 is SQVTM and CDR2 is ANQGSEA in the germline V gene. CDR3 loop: CSVEATDYEQYF. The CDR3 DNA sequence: TGCAGCGTTGAGGCGACAGATTACGAGCAGTACTTC.

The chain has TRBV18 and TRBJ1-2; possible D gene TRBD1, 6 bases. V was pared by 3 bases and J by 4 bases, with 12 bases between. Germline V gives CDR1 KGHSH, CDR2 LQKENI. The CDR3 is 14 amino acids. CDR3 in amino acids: CASSPAMDSYGYTF. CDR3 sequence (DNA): TGTGCCAGCTCACCGGCCATGGACAGCTATGGCTACACCTTC.

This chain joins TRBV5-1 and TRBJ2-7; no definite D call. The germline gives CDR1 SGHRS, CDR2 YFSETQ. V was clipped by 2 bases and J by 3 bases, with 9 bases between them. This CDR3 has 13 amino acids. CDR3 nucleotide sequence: TGCGCCAGCAGCTTCGCCCCAGACTACGAGCAGTACTTC. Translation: CASSFAPDYEQYF.

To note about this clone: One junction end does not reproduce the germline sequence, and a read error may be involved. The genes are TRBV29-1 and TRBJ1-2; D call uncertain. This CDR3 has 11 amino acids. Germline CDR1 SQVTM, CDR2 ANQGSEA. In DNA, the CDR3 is TGCAGCGTCGACGGCTACTATGGCTACTCCTTC. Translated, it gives CSVDGYYGYSF.

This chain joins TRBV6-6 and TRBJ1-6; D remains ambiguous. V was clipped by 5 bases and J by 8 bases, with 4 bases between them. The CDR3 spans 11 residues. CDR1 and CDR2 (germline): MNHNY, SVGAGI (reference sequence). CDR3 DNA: TGTGCCAGCAGTCGAGATTCACCCCTCCACTTT. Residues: CASSRDSPLHF.

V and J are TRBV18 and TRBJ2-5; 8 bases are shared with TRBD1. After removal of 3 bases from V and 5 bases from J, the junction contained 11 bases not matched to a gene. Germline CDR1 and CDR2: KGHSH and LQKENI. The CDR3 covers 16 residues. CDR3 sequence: CASSPERQGALETQYF. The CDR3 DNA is TGTGCCAGCTCACCGGAGCGGCAGGGGGCTTTGGAGACCCAGTACTTC.

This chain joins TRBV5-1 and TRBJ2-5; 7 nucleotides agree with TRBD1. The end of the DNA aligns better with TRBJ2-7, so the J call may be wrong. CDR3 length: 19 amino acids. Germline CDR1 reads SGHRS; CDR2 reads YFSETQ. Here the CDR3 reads CASSPSLRQGRGSLYEQYF. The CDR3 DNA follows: TGCGCCAGCAGCCCCAGCCTTAGACAGGGACGAGGGTCCCTATACGAGCAGTACTTC.

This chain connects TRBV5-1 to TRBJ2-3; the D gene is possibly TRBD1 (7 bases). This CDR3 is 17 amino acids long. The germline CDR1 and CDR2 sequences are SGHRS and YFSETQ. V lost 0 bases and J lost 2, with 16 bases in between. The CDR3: CASSLEGDREATDTQYF. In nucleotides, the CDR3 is TGCGCCAGCAGCTTGGAAGGCGACAGGGAGGCCACAGATACGCAGTATTTT.

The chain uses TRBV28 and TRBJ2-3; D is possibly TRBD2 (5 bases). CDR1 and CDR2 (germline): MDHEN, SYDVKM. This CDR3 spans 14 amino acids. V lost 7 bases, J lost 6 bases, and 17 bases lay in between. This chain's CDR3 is CASNGGRFMDTQYF. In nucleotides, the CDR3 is TGTGCCAGCAACGGAGGCAGGTTCATGGATACGCAGTATTTT.

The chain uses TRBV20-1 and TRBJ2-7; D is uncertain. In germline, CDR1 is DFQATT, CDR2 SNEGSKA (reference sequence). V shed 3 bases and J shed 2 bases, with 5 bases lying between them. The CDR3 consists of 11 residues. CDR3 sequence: CSASLAYEQYF. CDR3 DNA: TGCAGTGCTAGTCTTGCCTACGAGCAGTACTTC.

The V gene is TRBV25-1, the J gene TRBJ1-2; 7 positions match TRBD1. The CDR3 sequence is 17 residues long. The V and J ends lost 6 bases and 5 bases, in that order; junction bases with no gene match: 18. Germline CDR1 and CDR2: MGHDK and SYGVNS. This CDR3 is CASSAEAPLDRKYGYTF. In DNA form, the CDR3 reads TGTGCCAGCAGCGCCGAGGCGCCCCTGGACAGGAAGTATGGCTACACCTTC.